The TCR beta chain under discussion was sequenced for a study of blood T cells in healthy people across ages. Whole-study context: About one barcoded beta molecule was captured per two T cells (by template switching).

CDR1 and CDR2 from the germline V gene are DFQATT and SNEGSKA (reference sequence). V was cut by 3 bases and J by 2 bases, with 15 bases left in between. This CDR3 is built from 15 residues. A J-beta primer mix and a sample-barcoded 5' primer were used in a second PCR of roughly 7 to 12 cycles. TCRdb re-called the 5' RACE reads through MiXCR, storing one row per CDR3 protein. In the table there are about 670,000 distinct CDR3 sequences, around 52% of which are singletons. Sequencing used blood. The rearrangement joins TRBV20-1 to TRBJ2-3, with D perhaps TRBD2 (5 bases). The receptor was isolated from a woman aged 80 or older in good health. Here the CDR3 DNA reads TGCAGTGCTAGTTCTGTCGGGGTTGACACAGATACGCAGTATTTT. It specifies CSASSVGVDTDTQYF.